The 5 T cell receptor beta chains below all came from one sample that was sequenced in a study of radiotherapy plus CTLA-4 blockade in lung cancer (dated by TCRdb to the late 2010s). To prepare the library, the immunoSEQ multiplex PCR assay was applied. The table was pulled from immuneACCESS by TCRdb, which kept in-frame rearrangements only. Such tables lose some clones; where checked, under half of the loss comes from unresolved V genes, and the rest has no known cause. The table for this sample lists about 83,000 clones; under 80% of them were counted only once. The top ten clonotypes cover 4% of the sample. Sequenced material: peripheral blood, taken from a patient treated with radiotherapy plus ipilimumab. Source of these receptors: a human donor with non-small cell lung cancer who had a partial response to radiotherapy plus ipilimumab. Some clones in this sample may be carry-over from other donors' samples.

The chain is built from TRBV2 and TRBJ2-3; TRBD2 agrees at 13 bases. The CDR3 is 13 residues long. With 7 bases clipped from V and 9 bases from J, the junction kept 4 bases outside the gene matches. CDR1 SNHLY and CDR2 FYNNEI come from the germline V gene. The CDR3 reads CASNGLAGDTQYF. In nucleotides, the CDR3 is TGTGCCAGCAATGGACTAGCGGGAGACACGCAGTATTTT.

The chain recombines TRBV19 with TRBJ1-4, with a weak D call TRBD1 (5 bases). The CDR3 runs to 16 residues. Trimming pared 4 bases from V and 5 bases from J, leaving 17 bases between. Germline V gene data show CDR1 as LNHDA and CDR2 as SQIVND (reference sequence). The CDR3 here is CASSTLPTAGNEKLFF. CDR3 DNA sequence: TGTGCCAGTAGTACCCTCCCGACAGCTGGGAATGAAAAACTGTTTTTT. Filled out from reference TRBV19 and TRBJ1-4, the complete variable domain reads DGGITQSPKYLFRKEGQNVTLSCEQNLNHDAMYWYRQDPGQGLRLIYYSQIVNDFQKGDIAEGYSVSREKKESFPLTVTSAQKNPTAFYLCASSTLPTAGNEKLFFGSGTQLSVL.

CDR3 sequence reads: CASSLAGGNNEQFF. The CDR3 nucleotides are TGTGCCAGCAGCTTAGCGGGGGGGAATAATGAGCAGTTCTTC. The chain couples TRBV11-2 to TRBJ2-1, with 8 bases lining up with TRBD2. In germline, CDR1 is SGHAT, CDR2 FQNNGV. The junction had 3 bases not matched to a gene; V was cut back by 1 base and J by 7 bases. This CDR3 has 14 amino acids.

The chain uses TRBV18 and TRBJ1-6; 10 nucleotides agree with TRBD1. Germline lookup yields CDR1 KGHSH and CDR2 LQKENI. The junction had 0 bases not matched to a gene; V was cut back by 2 bases and J by 8 bases. This CDR3 has 14 residues. The CDR3 DNA reads as TGTGCCAGCTCACCAGGGACAGGGGATTCACCCCTCCACTTT. Residues: CASSPGTGDSPLHF.

This rearrangement joins TRBV5-6 to TRBJ1-4; D is unclear. The CDR3 is 15 residues long. The V and J ends lost 4 bases and 3 bases respectively, with 13 bases between them. CDR1 is SGHDT and CDR2 is YYEEEE in the germline V gene. The CDR3 DNA reads as TGTGCCAGCAGCCTTCTTTCGGGAGCTAATGAAAAACTGTTTTTT. This codes for CASSLLSGANEKLFF.